This note documents a single T cell receptor beta chain sequence. The CDR3 has 14 amino acids. Germline V CDR1 and CDR2: MNHNS, SASEGT. Between the trimmed V and J ends, which lost 5 bases and 4 bases, there was a span of 14 bases. The record originates from a study of T cells after yellow fever vaccination. Study details: The fractions with low cell numbers were processed using SMART-Seq v4 Ultra Low Input.

Each CDR3 protein gets one entry after TCRdb re-called the 5' RACE reads with MiXCR. This table holds 170,000 or so distinct CDR3 sequences, 6.2% found once. This material consisted of CD4+ T cells sorted from PBMCs, taken on the day of the first yellow fever vaccination. The sequence derives from a man between 18 and 35 years old who received the YFV17D yellow fever vaccine. The rearrangement links TRBV6-1 to TRBJ2-5; D perhaps matches TRBD2 (6 bases). CDR3 sequence: CASSTGSTAETQYF. CDR3 nucleotides: TGTGCCAGCAGTACCGGGAGCACGGCAGAGACCCAGTACTTC.